This T cell receptor (beta chain) was sequenced for a study of CD8+ T cells in alopecia areata. This clone appeared a single time. The target antigen is unknown. RNA extraction and reverse transcription yielded cDNA as sequencing template. The assay was immunoSEQ multiplex PCR, and TCRdb's table has in-frame clones only and misses some. The sample has 200,000 or so clones, 58% seen once. The treatment is: oral pan-JAK inhibitor, 5-10 mg twice daily. J lost 1 base, V lost 6 bases, and 2 bases had no gene match. From germline, CDR1 is MNHEY and CDR2 SVGAGI. CDR3 length equals 14 residues. The study, taken as a whole, reports: Tofacitinib significantly reduced both scalp clonality and expanded CD8+ clones among the top 100. Uncertainty about whether baseline CD8+ expansion is linked to response remains, with one nonresponder. Scalp specimens additionally yield sequences from normal skin's resident alphabeta T cells. Scalp and blood samples kept many expanded lesional clones throughout tofacitinib.

Here the sequenced sample was CD4+ T cells sorted from blood, taken at week 24, from a patient treated with tofacitinib. The TCR originated in a human donor with alopecia areata. This chain links TRBV6-5 with TRBJ2-2, with 7 bases aligning to TRBD1. The CDR3 protein is CASSRDRNTGELFF. In DNA, the CDR3 is TGTGCCAGCAGCCGGGACAGGAACACCGGGGAGCTGTTTTTT.